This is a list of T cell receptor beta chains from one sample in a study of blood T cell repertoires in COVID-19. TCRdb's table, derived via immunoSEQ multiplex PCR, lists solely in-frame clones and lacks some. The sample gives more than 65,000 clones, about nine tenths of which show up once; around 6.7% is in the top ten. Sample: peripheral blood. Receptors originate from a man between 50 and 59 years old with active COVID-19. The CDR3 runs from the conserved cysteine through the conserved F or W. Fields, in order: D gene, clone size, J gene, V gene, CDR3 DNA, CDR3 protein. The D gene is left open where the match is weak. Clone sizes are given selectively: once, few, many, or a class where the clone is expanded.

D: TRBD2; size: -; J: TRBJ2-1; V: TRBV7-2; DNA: TGTGCCAGCAGCAAACCCGGGACTAGCGGGGGAGCTGAGCAGTTCTTC; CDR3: CASSKPGTSGGAEQFF
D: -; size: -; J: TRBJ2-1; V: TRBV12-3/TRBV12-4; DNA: TGTGCCAGCAGTTTAGTGCTAGTGGGGCAGTTCTTC; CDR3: CASSLVLVGQFF
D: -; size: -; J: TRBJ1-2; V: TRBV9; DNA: TGTGCCAGCAGCGTAGAGTGGGGCTTGAACCCGGGGGGGGCGCGTGGCTACACCTTC; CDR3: CASSVEWGLNPGGARGYTF
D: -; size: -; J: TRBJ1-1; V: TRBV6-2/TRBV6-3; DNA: TGTGCCAGCAGTTACGGGCAGATCACTGAAGCTTTCTTT; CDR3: CASSYGQITEAFF
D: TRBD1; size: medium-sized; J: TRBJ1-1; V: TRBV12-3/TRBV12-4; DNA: TGTGCCAGCAGCCCCGGGACAGTTGAAGCTTTCTTT; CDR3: CASSPGTVEAFF
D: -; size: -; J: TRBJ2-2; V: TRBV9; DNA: TGTGCCAGCAGCGTCACGGGCGGGGTCACCGGGGAGCTGTTTTTT; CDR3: CASSVTGGVTGELFF
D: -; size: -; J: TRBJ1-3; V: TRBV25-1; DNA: TGTGCCAGCAGTGAGGGCAGTTTCTCTGGAAACACCATATATTTT; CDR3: CASSEGSFSGNTIYF
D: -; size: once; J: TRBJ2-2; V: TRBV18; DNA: TGTGCCAGCTCACCACTATGGGGCGGTGCCGGGGAGCTGTTTTTT; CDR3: CASSPLWGGAGELFF
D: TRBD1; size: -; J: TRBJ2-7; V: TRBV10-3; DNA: TGTGCCATCAGATGGACAGGGTCCTACGAGCAGTACTTC; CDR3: CAIRWTGSYEQYF
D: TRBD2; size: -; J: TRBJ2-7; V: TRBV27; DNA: TGTGCCAGCAGTTTAAGAGCAGAACTAGCGGGAGGGTTTCCTCACGAGCAGTACTTC; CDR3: CASSLRAELAGGFPHEQYF
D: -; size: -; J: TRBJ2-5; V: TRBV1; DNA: TGCACCAGCAGCCAAGATCGGTTTTTTCGCGGGAGGGCCCCAGAGACCCAGTACTTC; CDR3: CTSSQDRFFRGRAPETQYF
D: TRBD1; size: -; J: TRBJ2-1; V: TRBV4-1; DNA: TGCGCCAGCAGCCTTGCGGACAGGGATATCAATGAGCAGTTCTTC; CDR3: CASSLADRDINEQFF
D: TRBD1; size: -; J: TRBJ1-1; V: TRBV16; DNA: TGTGCCAGCAGCCAATGGGCCGGACAGGGGCGAGGGAACACTGAAGCTTTCTTT; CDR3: CASSQWAGQGRGNTEAFF
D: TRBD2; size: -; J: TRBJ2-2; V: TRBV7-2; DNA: TGTGCCAGCAGCCCCAAGTGGGCTAGCGGGGACACCGGGGAGCTGTTTTTT; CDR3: CASSPKWASGDTGELFF
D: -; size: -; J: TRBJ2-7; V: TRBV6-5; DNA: TGTGCCAGCAGGTCGACACAACCCACTTACGAGCAGTACTTC; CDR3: CASRSTQPTYEQYF
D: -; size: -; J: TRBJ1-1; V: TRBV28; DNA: TGTGCCAGCAGCACCCTCTCAACAGGGACGAGGGCTTTCTTT; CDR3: CASSTLSTGTRAFF
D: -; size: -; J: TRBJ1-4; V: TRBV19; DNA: TGTGCCAGTAGTATGGGCCGGGGAGGAACTAATGAAAAACTGTTTTTT; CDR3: CASSMGRGGTNEKLFF
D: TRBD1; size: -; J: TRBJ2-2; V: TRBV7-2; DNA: TGTGCCAGCAGCGGTAGACAGGGGGACGGCGGGGAGCTGTTTTTT; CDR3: CASSGRQGDGGELFF
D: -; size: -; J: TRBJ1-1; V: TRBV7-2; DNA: TGTGCCAGCCTCGGGGCAGGGGTGACTGAAGCTTTCTTT; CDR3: CASLGAGVTEAFF
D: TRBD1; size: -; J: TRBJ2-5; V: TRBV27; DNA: TGTGCCAGCAGTTCACTGGCGGACAGGGCCTGGCTAGAGACCCAGTACTTC; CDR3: CASSSLADRAWLETQYF